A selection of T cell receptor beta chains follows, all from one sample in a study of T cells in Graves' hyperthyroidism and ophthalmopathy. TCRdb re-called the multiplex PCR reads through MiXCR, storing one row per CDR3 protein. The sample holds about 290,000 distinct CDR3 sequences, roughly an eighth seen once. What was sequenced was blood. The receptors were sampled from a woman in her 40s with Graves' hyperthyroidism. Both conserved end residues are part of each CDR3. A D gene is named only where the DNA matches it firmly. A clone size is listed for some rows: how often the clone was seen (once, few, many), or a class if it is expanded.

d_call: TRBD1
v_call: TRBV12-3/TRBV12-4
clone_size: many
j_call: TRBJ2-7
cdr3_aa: CASSLASGTGTYEQYF
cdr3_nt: TGTGCCAGCAGTTTAGCCTCCGGGACAGGGACGTACGAGCAGTACTTC

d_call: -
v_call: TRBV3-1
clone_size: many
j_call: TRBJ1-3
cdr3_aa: CASSPDRRRNTIYF
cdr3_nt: TGTGCCAGCAGCCCCGACAGGCGAAGAAACACCATATATTTT

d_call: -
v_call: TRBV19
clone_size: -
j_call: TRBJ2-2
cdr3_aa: CASTTSGNTGELFF
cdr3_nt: TGTGCCAGCACGACTTCTGGCAACACCGGGGAGCTGTTTTTT

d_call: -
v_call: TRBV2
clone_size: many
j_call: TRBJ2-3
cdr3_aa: CASSEDFSTDTQYF
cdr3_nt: TGTGCCAGCAGTGAAGACTTCAGCACAGATACGCAGTATTTT

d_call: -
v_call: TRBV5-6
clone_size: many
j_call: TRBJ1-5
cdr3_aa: CASSLAGMRQPQHF
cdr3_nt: TGTGCCAGCAGCTTGGCGGGGATGAGGCAGCCCCAGCATTTT

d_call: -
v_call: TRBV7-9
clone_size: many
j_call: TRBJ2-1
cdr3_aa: CASSWTGQGNEQFF
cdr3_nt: TGTGCCAGCAGCTGGACGGGTCAAGGGAATGAGCAGTTCTTC

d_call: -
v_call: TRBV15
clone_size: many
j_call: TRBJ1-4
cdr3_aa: CATSRDDYEKLFF
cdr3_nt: TGTGCCACCAGCAGAGATGATTATGAAAAACTGTTTTTT

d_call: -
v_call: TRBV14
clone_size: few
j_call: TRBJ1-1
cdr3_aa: CASSRDRHNTEAFF
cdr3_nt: TGTGCCAGCAGCCGCGACAGGCATAACACTGAAGCTTTCTTT

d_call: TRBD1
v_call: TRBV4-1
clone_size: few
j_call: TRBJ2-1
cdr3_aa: CASSQTGDNEQFF
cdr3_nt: TGCGCCAGCAGCCAGACAGGGGACAATGAGCAGTTCTTC

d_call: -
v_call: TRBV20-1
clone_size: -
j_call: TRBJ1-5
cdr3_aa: CSARPPGGGPQHF
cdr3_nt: TGCAGTGCTAGACCGCCCGGGGGAGGGCCCCAGCATTTT

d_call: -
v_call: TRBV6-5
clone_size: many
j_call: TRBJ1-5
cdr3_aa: CASSYSGPNQPQHF
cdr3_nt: TGTGCCAGCAGTTACTCGGGCCCAAATCAGCCCCAGCATTTT

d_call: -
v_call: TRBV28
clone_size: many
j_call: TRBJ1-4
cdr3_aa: CASSLRRELTNEKLFF
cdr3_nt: TGTGCCAGCAGTTTAAGGAGGGAGTTAACTAATGAAAAACTGTTTTTT

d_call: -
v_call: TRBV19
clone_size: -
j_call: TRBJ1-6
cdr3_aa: CASSPGVSPLHF
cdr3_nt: TGTGCCAGTAGTCCCGGGGTCTCACCCCTCCACTTT

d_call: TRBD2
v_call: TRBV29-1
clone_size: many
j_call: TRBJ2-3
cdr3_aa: CSVGKTSGSSDTQYF
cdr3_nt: TGCAGCGTGGGAAAGACTAGCGGGAGTTCAGATACGCAGTATTTT

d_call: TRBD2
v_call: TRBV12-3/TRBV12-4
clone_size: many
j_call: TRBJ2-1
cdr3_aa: CASSFPSGRIEQFF
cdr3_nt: TGTGCCAGCAGTTTTCCTAGCGGGAGGATTGAGCAGTTCTTC

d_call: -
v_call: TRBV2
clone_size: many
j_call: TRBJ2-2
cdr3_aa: CASLKVNTGELFF
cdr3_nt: TGTGCCAGCCTTAAGGTGAACACCGGGGAGCTGTTTTTT

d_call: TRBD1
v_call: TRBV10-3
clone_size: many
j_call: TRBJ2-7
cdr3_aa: CAISETLGQGVLERAYEQYF
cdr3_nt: TGTGCCATCAGTGAGACCCTCGGACAGGGTGTGCTGGAAAGAGCCTACGAGCAGTACTTC

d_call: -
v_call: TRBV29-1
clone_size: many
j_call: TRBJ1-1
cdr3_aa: CSAGNTEAFF
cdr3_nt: TGCAGCGCAGGGAACACTGAAGCTTTCTTT

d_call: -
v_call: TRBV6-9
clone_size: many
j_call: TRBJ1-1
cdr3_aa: CASPMRTTEAFF
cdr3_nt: TGTGCCAGTCCCATGCGGACCACTGAAGCTTTCTTT

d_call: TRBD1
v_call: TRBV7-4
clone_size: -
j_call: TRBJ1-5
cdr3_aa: CASSFGVRGRDQPQHF
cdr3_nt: TGTGCCAGCAGCTTTGGGGTCAGGGGGCGCGATCAGCCCCAGCATTTT

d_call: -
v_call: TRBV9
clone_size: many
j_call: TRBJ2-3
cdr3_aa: CASSPTTHTDTQYF
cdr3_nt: TGTGCCAGCAGCCCCACAACCCATACAGATACGCAGTATTTT

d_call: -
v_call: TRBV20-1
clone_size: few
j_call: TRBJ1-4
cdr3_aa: CSADPGTSEEKLFF
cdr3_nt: TGCAGTGCTGATCCCGGGACGTCTGAAGAAAAACTGTTTTTT

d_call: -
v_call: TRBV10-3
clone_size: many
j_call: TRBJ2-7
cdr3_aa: CAIKVERSYEQYF
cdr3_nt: TGTGCCATCAAGGTCGAGAGGTCCTACGAGCAGTACTTC

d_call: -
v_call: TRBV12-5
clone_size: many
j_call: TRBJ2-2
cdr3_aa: CASALTFGRSGELFF
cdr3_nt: TGTGCTAGTGCCCTCACTTTTGGGCGTTCCGGGGAGCTGTTTTTT

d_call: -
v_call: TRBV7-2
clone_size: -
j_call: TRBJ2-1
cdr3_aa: CASSLGRGPLEQFF
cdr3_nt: TGTGCCAGCAGCTTAGGGCGTGGACCCTTGGAGCAGTTCTTC

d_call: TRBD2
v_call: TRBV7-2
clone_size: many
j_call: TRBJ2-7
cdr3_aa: CASSLAGGLASRYEQYF
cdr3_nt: TGTGCCAGCAGCTTAGCAGGGGGACTAGCGAGCCGCTACGAGCAGTACTTC

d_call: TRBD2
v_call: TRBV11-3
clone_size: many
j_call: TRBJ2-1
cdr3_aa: CASSPRAGEYNEQFF
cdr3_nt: TGTGCCAGCAGCCCTAGAGCGGGAGAGTACAATGAGCAGTTCTTC

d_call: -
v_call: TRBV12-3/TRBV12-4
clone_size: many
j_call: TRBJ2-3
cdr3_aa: CASSSGLTDTQYF
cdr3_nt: TGTGCCAGCAGTTCCGGACTCACAGATACGCAGTATTTT

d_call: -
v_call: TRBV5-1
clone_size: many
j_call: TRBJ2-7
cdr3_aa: CASSRDGSSYEQYF
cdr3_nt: TGCGCCAGCAGCAGGGACGGCAGCTCCTACGAGCAGTACTTC

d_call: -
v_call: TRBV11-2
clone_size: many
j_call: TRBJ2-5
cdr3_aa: CASSSRPLGVGETQYF
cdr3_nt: TGTGCCAGCAGCTCCCGCCCACTCGGGGTCGGAGAGACCCAGTACTTC

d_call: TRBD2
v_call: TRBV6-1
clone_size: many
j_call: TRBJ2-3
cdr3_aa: CASSYNAGEGTDTQYF
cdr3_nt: TGTGCCAGCAGTTATAACGCGGGAGAGGGCACAGATACGCAGTATTTT

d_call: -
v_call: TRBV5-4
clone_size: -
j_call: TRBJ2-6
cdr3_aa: CASSWGQGMSSGANVLTF
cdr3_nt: TGTGCCAGCAGCTGGGGTCAGGGGATGTCATCTGGGGCCAACGTCCTGACTTTC

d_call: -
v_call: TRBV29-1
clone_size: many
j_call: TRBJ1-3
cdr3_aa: CSALKGNTIYF
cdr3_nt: TGCAGCGCTCTGAAGGGAAACACCATATATTTT

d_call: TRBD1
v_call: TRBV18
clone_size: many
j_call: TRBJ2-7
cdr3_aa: CASSPGQGAPYEQYF
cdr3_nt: TGTGCCAGCTCACCCGGACAGGGGGCCCCCTACGAGCAGTACTTC

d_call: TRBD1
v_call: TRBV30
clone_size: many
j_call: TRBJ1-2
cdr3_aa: CAWTGGYGYTF
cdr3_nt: TGTGCCTGGACAGGGGGCTATGGCTACACCTTC

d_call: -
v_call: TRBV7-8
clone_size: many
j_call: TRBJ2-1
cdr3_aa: CASSLAPLHVHEQFF
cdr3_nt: TGTGCCAGCAGCTTAGCTCCTCTACATGTCCATGAGCAGTTCTTC

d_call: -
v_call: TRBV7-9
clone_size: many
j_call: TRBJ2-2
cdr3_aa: CASSRDLTRELFF
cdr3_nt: TGTGCCAGCAGCAGGGACCTCACTCGGGAGCTGTTTTTT

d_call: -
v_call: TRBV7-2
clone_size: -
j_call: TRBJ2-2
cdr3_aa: CASSGPITGELFF
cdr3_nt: TGTGCCAGCAGCGGGCCAATCACCGGGGAGCTGTTTTTT

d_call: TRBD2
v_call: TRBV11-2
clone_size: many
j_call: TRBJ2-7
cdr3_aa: CASSLGGSGSGYEQYF
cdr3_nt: TGTGCCAGCAGCTTAGGGGGTAGCGGGAGTGGATACGAGCAGTACTTC

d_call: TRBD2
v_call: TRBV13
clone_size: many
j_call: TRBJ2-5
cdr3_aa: CASSLRRSRGGETQYF
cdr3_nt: TGTGCCAGCAGCTTGAGGAGGTCTCGGGGGGGAGAGACCCAGTACTTC

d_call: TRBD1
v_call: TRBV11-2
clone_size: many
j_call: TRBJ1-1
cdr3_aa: CASSPRPGQLNTEAFF
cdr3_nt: TGTGCCAGCAGCCCAAGACCGGGACAGTTGAACACTGAAGCTTTCTTT

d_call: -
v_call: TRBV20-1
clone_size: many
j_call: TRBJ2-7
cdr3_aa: CSARGAGLGYEQYF
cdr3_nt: TGCAGTGCTAGAGGGGCGGGGTTAGGGTACGAGCAGTACTTC

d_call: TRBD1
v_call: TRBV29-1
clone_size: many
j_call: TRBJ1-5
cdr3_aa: CSVVGQGVCQPQHF
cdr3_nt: TGCAGCGTCGTAGGACAGGGGGTGTGCCAGCCCCAGCATTTT

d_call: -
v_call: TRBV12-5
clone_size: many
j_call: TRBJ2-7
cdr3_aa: CASGLAAYEQYF
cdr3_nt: TGTGCTAGTGGTTTGGCCGCCTACGAGCAGTACTTC

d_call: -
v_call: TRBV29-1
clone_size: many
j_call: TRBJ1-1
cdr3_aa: CSVSPGGEAFF
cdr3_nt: TGCAGCGTATCGCCGGGAGGTGAAGCTTTCTTT

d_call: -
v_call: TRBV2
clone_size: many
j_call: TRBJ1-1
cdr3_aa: CASVEDRGNTEAFF
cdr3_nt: TGTGCCAGCGTCGAGGACCGGGGAAACACTGAAGCTTTCTTT

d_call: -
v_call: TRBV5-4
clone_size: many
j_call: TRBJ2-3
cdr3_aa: CASSLESVDTQYF
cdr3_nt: TGTGCCAGCAGCTTGGAGTCGGTGGATACGCAGTATTTT

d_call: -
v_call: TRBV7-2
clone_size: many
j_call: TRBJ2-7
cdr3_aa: CASSLQGAYEQYF
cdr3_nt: TGTGCCAGCAGTCTCCAGGGTGCCTACGAGCAGTACTTC

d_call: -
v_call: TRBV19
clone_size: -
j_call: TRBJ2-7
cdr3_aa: CASSPGLGVWEQYF
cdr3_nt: TGTGCCAGTAGTCCCGGACTGGGTGTCTGGGAGCAGTACTTC

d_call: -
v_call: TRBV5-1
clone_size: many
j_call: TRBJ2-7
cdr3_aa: CASRPEQARYEQYF
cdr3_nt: TGCGCCAGCCGGCCTGAGCAGGCCCGCTACGAGCAGTACTTC

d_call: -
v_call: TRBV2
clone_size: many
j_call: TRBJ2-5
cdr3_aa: CASRAQETQYF
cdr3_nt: TGTGCCAGCAGGGCCCAAGAGACCCAGTACTTC

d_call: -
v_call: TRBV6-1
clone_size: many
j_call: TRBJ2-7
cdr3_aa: CASRIQGAYEQYF
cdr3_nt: TGTGCCAGCAGAATACAGGGAGCCTACGAGCAGTACTTC

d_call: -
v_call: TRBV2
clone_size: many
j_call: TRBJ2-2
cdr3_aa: CASSESKDANTGELFF
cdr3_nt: TGTGCCAGCAGTGAAAGTAAGGACGCGAACACCGGGGAGCTGTTTTTT

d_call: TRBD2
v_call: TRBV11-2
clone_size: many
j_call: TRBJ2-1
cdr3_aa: CASRTVAGKNYNEQFF
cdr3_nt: TGTGCCAGCAGGACAGTAGCGGGAAAGAACTACAATGAGCAGTTCTTC

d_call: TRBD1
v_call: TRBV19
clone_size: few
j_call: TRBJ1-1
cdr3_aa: CATRRTGGTEAFF
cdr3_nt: TGTGCCACTCGAAGGACAGGGGGCACTGAAGCTTTCTTT